This T cell receptor (beta chain) is drawn from a study of post-analysis software for immune sequencing data. About the study: Relapsing-remitting, secondary progressive and progressive-relapsing forms made up the multiple sclerosis disease courses. General study points: There were five or six TRBV segments more frequent in patients than controls, and TRBV5-6, TRBV5-1 and TRBV20-1 were among them. Under F measure analysis, samples from one preparation batch co-clustered strongly. Significantly lower normalized Chao1 diversity was seen in multiple sclerosis patients than in controls.

cDNA libraries for TCR beta contained unique molecular identifiers. TCRdb re-called the PCR reads with MiXCR, one entry per CDR3 protein. The sample holds roughly 800,000 distinct CDR3 sequences, about 53% seen once. There are 17 residues in the CDR3. CDR1 and CDR2 from the germline V gene are SGHRS and YFSETQ. J lost 0 bases, V lost 0 bases, and 7 bases had no gene match. This clonotype was seen repeatedly, ten times or more. Its antigen is undetermined. The source is a girl aged 5-17 years with multiple sclerosis. The chain couples TRBV5-1 to TRBJ2-7, with 9 bases that match TRBD2. The sequenced material came from blood. The CDR3 protein is CASSLATSGLVSYEQYF. CDR3 sequence (DNA): TGCGCCAGCAGCTTGGCGACTAGCGGTCTGGTCTCCTACGAGCAGTACTTC.